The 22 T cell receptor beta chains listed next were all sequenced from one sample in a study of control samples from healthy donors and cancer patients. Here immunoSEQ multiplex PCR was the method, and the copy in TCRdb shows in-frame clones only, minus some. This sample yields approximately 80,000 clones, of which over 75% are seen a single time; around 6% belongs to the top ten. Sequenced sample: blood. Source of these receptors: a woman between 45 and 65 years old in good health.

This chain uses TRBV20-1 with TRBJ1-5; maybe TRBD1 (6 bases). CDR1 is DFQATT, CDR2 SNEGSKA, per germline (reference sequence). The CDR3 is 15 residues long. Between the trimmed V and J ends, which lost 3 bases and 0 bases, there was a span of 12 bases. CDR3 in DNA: TGCAGTGCTAGTACCTACAGGGATAGCAATCAGCCCCAGCATTTT. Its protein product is CSASTYRDSNQPQHF.

CDR3 DNA sequence: TGTGCCAGCAGTTCGATTGGTGGCGGGGAGCTGTTTTTT. This sequence encodes CASSSIGGGELFF. The chain is built from TRBV6-6 and TRBJ2-2; D gene ambiguous. This CDR3 has 13 amino acids. Germline loops: CDR1 MNHNY, CDR2 SVGAGI (reference sequence). Trimming cost V 4 bases and J 7 bases, with 10 bases left between them.

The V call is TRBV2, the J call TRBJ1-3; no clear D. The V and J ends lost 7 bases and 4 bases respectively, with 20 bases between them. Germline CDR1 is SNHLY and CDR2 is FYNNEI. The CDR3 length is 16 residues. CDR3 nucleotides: TGTGCCAGCATTCTTACGAGTAGCAGAAAAGGAAACACCATATATTTT. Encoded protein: CASILTSSRKGNTIYF.

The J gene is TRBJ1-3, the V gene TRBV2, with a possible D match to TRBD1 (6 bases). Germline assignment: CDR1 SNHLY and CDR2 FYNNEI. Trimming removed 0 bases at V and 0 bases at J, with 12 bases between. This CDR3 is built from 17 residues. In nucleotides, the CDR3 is TGTGCCAGCAGTGAAGCAGGGGGGATTCACTCTGGAAACACCATATATTTT. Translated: CASSEAGGIHSGNTIYF.

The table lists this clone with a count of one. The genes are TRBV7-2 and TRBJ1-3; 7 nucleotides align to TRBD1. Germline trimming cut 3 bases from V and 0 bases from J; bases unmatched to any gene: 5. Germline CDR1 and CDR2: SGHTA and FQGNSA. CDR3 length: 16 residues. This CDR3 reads CASSLRQGHSGNTIYF. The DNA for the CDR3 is TGTGCCAGCAGCTTGAGACAGGGACACTCTGGAAACACCATATATTTT.

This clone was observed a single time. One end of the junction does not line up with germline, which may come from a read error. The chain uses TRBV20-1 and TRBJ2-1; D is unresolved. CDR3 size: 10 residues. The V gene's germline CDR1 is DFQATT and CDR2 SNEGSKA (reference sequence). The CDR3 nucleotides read TGCAGTGCTAGTCTAGATACCCCAATCTTC. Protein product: CSASLDTPIF.

The CDR3 loop is CASSIDGGTEAFF. DNA for the CDR3: TGTGCCAGTAGTATTGATGGGGGCACTGAAGCTTTCTTT. This rearrangement joins TRBV19 to TRBJ1-1; D is perhaps TRBD1 (5 bases). CDR1 and CDR2 (germline): LNHDA, SQIVND (reference sequence). V lost 3 bases and J lost 4, with 9 bases in between. The CDR3 has 13 residues. Full variable domain (outside the CDR3, taken from reference TRBV19 and TRBJ1-1): DGGITQSPKYLFRKEGQNVTLSCEQNLNHDAMYWYRQDPGQGLRLIYYSQIVNDFQKGDIAEGYSVSREKKESFPLTVTSAQKNPTAFYLCASSIDGGTEAFFGQGTRLTVV.

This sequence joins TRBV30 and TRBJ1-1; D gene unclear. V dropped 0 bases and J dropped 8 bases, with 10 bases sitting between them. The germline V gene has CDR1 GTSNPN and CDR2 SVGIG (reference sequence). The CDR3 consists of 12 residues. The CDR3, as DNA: TGTGCCTGGAGTGTAAATCTGCGGGAAGCTTTCTTT. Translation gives CAWSVNLREAFF.

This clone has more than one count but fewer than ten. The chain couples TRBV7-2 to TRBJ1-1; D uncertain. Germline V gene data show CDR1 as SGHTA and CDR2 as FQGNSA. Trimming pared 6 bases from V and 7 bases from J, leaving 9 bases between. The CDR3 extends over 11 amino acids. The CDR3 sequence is CASSMRYEAFF. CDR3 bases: TGTGCCAGCAGTATGCGCTATGAAGCTTTCTTT.

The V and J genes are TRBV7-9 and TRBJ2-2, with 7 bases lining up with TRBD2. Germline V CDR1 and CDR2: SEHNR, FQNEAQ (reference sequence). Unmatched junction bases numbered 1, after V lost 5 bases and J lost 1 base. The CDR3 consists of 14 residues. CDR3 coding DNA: TGTGCCAGCAGCCCTAGCGGGAACACCGGGGAGCTGTTTTTT. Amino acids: CASSPSGNTGELFF.

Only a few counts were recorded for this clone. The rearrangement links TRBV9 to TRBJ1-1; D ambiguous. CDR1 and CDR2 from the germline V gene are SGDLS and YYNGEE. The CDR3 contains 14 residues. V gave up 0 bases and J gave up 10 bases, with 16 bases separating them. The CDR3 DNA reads TGTGCCAGCAGCGTAGATTTATCGGCGGTTGGAGCTTTCTTT. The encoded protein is CASSVDLSAVGAFF.

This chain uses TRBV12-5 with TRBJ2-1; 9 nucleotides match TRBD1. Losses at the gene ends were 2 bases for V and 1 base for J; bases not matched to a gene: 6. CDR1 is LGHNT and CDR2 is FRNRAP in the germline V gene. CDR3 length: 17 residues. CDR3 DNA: TGTGCTAGTGGTTTGCCAGCCGGGACAGGGTCCTACAATGAGCAGTTCTTC. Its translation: CASGLPAGTGSYNEQFF.

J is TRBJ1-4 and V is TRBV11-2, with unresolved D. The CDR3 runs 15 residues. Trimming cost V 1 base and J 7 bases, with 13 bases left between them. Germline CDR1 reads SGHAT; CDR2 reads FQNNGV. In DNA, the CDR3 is TGTGCCAGCAGCTTAGGGGCGGGAAGCAGTGAAAAACTGTTTTTT. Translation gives CASSLGAGSSEKLFF.

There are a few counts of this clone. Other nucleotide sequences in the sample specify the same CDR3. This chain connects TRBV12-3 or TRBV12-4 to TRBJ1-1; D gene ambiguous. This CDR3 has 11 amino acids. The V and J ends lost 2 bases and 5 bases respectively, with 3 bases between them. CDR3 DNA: TGTGCCAGCAGTTTACCGACTGAAGCTTTCTTT. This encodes CASSLPTEAFF.

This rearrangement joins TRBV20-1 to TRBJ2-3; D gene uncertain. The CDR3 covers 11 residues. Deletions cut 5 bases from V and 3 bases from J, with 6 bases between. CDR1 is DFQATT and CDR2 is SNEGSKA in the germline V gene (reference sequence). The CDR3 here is CSAHKTDTQYF. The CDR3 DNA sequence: TGCAGTGCTCATAAGACAGATACGCAGTATTTT.

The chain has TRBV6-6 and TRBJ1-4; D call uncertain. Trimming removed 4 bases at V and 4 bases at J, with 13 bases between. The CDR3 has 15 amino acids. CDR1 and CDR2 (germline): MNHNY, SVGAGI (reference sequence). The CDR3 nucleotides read TGTGCCAGCAGTTCATTGGGGAGTCATAATGAAAAACTGTTTTTT. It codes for CASSSLGSHNEKLFF.

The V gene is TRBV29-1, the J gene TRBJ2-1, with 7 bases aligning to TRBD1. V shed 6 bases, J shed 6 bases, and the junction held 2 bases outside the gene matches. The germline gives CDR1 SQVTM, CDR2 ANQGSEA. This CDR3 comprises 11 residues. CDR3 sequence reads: CSVRTGNEQFF. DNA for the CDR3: TGCAGCGTAAGGACAGGCAATGAGCAGTTCTTC.

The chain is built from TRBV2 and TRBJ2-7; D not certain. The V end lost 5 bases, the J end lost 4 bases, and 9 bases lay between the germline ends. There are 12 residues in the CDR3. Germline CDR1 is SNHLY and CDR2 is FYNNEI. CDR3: CASSYRTYEQYF. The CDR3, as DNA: TGTGCCAGCAGTTACAGAACTTACGAGCAGTACTTC.

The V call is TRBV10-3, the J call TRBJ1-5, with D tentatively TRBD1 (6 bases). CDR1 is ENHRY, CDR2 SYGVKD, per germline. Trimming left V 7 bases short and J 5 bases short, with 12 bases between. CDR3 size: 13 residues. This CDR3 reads CAITDRLDQPQHF. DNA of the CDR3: TGTGCCATCACCGACAGGTTAGATCAGCCCCAGCATTTT.

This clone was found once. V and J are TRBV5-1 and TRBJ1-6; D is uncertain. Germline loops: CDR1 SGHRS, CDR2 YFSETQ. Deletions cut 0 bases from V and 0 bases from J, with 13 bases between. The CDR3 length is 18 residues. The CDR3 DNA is TGCGCCAGCAGCTTGGCCGGGAAAAGTTACTCCTATAATTCACCCCTCCACTTT. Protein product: CASSLAGKSYSYNSPLHF.

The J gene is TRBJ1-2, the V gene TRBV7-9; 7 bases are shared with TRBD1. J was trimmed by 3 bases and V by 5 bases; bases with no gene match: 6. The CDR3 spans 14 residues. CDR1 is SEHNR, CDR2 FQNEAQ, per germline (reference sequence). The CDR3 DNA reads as TGTGCCAGCAGCCGAGACGGACAGGACTATGGCTACACCTTC. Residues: CASSRDGQDYGYTF. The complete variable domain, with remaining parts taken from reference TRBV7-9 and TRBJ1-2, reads DTGVSQNPRHKITKRGQNVTFRCDPISEHNRLYWYRQTLGQGPEFLTYFQNEAQLEKSRLLSDRFSAERPKGSFSTLEIQRTEQGDSAMYLCASSRDGQDYGYTFGSGTRLTVV.

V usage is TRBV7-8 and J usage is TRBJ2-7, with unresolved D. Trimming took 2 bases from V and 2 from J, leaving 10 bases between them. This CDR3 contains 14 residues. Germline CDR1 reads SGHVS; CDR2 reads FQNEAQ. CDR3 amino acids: CASSLSEATYEQYF. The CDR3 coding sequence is TGTGCCAGCAGCTTATCTGAGGCCACCTACGAGCAGTACTTC.